The rows below give T cell receptor beta chains drawn from one sample of a study of CD8 T cells in ankylosing spondylitis. TCRdb passed the 5' RACE reads through MiXCR, listing each CDR3 protein once. The table shows approximately 220,000 distinct CDR3 sequences, with roughly a tenth occurring only once. Source material: blood, either unsorted or a sorted T cell fraction (not recorded which). All receptors derive from a male donor with ankylosing spondylitis or in good health (not recorded which). Both conserved end residues are part of each CDR3. The order of the fields is CDR3 protein, CDR3 DNA, D gene, V gene, J gene, clone size. D genes are given only for firm matches. Not all rows give a size; the values are once, few, many and, for expanded clones, a class.

CASSQDKGESYNEQFF	TGTGCCAGCAGCCAAGATAAGGGGGAATCCTACAATGAGCAGTTCTTC	.	TRBV3-1	TRBJ2-1	few
CASSQVGSHNEQFF	TGTGCCAGCAGCCAAGTGGGCAGCCACAATGAGCAGTTCTTC	.	TRBV4-2	TRBJ2-1	many
CASSYGLASSYNEQFF	TGTGCCAGCAGTTACGGCCTCGCGAGCTCCTACAATGAGCAGTTCTTC	.	TRBV6-5	TRBJ2-1	many
CASRTSGEGETQYF	TGCGCCAGCAGGACTAGCGGGGAGGGAGAGACCCAGTACTTC	TRBD2	TRBV5-1	TRBJ2-5	many
CSAGTGNKRYEQYF	TGCAGTGCAGGGACAGGGAACAAGAGGTACGAGCAGTACTTC	TRBD1	TRBV20-1	TRBJ2-7	many
CASLPQRTNSVGSYEQYF	TGTGCCAGCCTTCCACAGCGGACAAACTCCGTGGGCTCCTACGAGCAGTACTTC	.	TRBV11-1	TRBJ2-7	few
CASSYGGDNGEQFF	TGCGCCAGCAGTTACGGGGGTGATAACGGTGAGCAGTTCTTC	.	TRBV5-1	TRBJ2-1	.
CSGSSGDKIIAFF	TGCAGCGGTAGCAGTGGAGACAAAATTATAGCTTTCTTT	.	TRBV29-1	TRBJ1-1	.
CASSSDREGTEAFF	TGCGCCAGCAGCTCGGACAGGGAGGGAACTGAAGCTTTCTTT	TRBD1	TRBV5-1	TRBJ1-1	many
CASSPLGEYLNTEAFF	TGTGCCAGCAGCCCCTTGGGTGAGTACCTGAACACTGAAGCTTTCTTT	.	TRBV9	TRBJ1-1	many
CAISLLDPFEAQYF	TGTGCCATTTCCCTCCTAGATCCCTTCGAGGCCCAGTACTTC	.	TRBV6-9	TRBJ2-5	many
CSVVGSGASETQYF	TGCAGCGTTGTGGGTAGCGGGGCGTCAGAGACCCAGTACTTC	TRBD2	TRBV29-1	TRBJ2-5	.
CASSLMGETDTQYF	TGCGCCAGCAGCTTGATGGGGGAAACAGATACGCAGTATTTT	.	TRBV5-1	TRBJ2-3	.
CASSVGGGESHEQYF	TGTGCCAGCAGCGTAGGAGGGGGCGAGAGCCACGAGCAGTACTTC	TRBD1	TRBV9	TRBJ2-7	.
CASSLGQGHQPQHF	TGTGCCAGCAGTCTGGGACAGGGCCATCAGCCCCAGCATTTT	TRBD1	TRBV12-3/TRBV12-4	TRBJ1-5	many
CSALPGQGELETQYF	TGCAGTGCTCTACCGGGACAGGGGGAATTGGAGACCCAGTACTTC	TRBD1	TRBV20-1	TRBJ2-5	many
CAWFPIQYF	TGCGCTTGGTTTCCCATTCAGTACTTC	.	TRBV5-1	TRBJ2-4	many
CASSLFPLGDYGYTF	TGCGCCAGCAGCTTGTTCCCCTTGGGGGACTATGGCTACACCTTC	.	TRBV5-1	TRBJ1-2	many
CASSVLRLPYEQYF	TGTGCCAGCAGCGTCCTACGGCTCCCCTACGAGCAGTACTTC	.	TRBV7-2	TRBJ2-7	many
CASSFETGPGSPLHF	TGTGCCAGCAGTTTTGAGACAGGCCCTGGATCACCCCTCCACTTT	.	TRBV12-3/TRBV12-4	TRBJ1-6	.
CASSRGWTSVYEQYF	TGCGCCAGCAGCCGGGGATGGACTAGCGTCTACGAGCAGTACTTC	TRBD2	TRBV5-1	TRBJ2-7	.
CASSLVTTGGEQYF	TGCGCCAGCAGCTTGGTTACGACTGGCGGGGAGCAGTACTTC	.	TRBV5-1	TRBJ2-7	few
CASSFSGGDYEQYF	TGTGCCAGCAGCTTTAGCGGGGGGGACTACGAGCAGTACTTC	TRBD2	TRBV11-2	TRBJ2-7	many
CASSLITSREQFF	TGTGCCAGCAGCTTAATTACTTCCAGGGAGCAGTTCTTC	.	TRBV7-9	TRBJ2-1	many
CASSQFGGEIGELFF	TGTGCCAGCAGCCAGTTCGGGGGGGAGATCGGGGAGCTGTTTTTT	TRBD2	TRBV6-1	TRBJ2-2	.
CASSSTGQGSYGYTF	TGCGCCAGCAGCTCGACTGGACAGGGGAGCTATGGCTACACCTTC	TRBD1	TRBV5-1	TRBJ1-2	many
CASSLSAGAETQYF	TGCGCCAGCAGCTTGAGCGCGGGGGCAGAGACCCAGTACTTC	.	TRBV5-1	TRBJ2-5	.
CASSLEARGSSGGYTF	TGCGCCAGCAGCTTGGAGGCCCGGGGAAGTTCGGGAGGCTACACCTTC	.	TRBV5-1	TRBJ1-2	many
CASSLYSGGVPDTQYF	TGCGCCAGCAGCTTATATAGCGGGGGCGTCCCAGATACGCAGTATTTT	TRBD2	TRBV5-1	TRBJ2-3	.
CASSYSSGLDTEAFF	TGTGCCAGCAGTTACTCTTCCGGGTTGGACACTGAAGCTTTCTTT	.	TRBV6-5	TRBJ1-1	many
CASSTPSSGDSYEQYF	TGTGCCAGCAGCACTCCGAGCTCAGGGGATAGTTACGAGCAGTACTTC	.	TRBV9	TRBJ2-7	many
CASSLAGVRYNEQFF	TGTGCCAGCAGCTTAGCCGGGGTGCGCTACAATGAGCAGTTCTTC	.	TRBV7-9	TRBJ2-1	many
CASNQPGQGGTEAFF	TGTGCCAGCAATCAACCGGGACAGGGAGGCACTGAAGCTTTCTTT	TRBD1	TRBV12-3/TRBV12-4	TRBJ1-1	many
CASSLEAPGTDTQYF	TGCGCCAGCAGCTTGGAGGCGCCGGGCACAGATACGCAGTATTTT	.	TRBV5-1	TRBJ2-3	many